This TCR beta chain derives from a study of immune evolution from preneoplasia to lung adenocarcinoma. Two lung cancer pathologists independently confirmed each histologic diagnosis. V shed 5 bases and J shed 7 bases, with 12 bases lying between them. Germline CDR1 LNHDA, CDR2 SQIVND (reference sequence). CDR3 size: 13 residues. The table came from immunoSEQ multiplex PCR; TCRdb's copy has only in-frame clones and leaves some out. The data contain around 9,100 clones, around four fifths of them seen just once; the ten biggest clones take up around 3.1%. This TCR came from a person aged 65 to 85 with lung adenocarcinoma. The sequencing input was FFPE lung adenocarcinoma in situ tissue. The J gene is TRBJ1-5, the V gene TRBV19, with D possibly being TRBD1 (6 bases). DNA for the CDR3: TGTGCCAGTAGTGGAGGGGGAGGGCAGCCCCAGCATTTT. Amino acids: CASSGGGGQPQHF.